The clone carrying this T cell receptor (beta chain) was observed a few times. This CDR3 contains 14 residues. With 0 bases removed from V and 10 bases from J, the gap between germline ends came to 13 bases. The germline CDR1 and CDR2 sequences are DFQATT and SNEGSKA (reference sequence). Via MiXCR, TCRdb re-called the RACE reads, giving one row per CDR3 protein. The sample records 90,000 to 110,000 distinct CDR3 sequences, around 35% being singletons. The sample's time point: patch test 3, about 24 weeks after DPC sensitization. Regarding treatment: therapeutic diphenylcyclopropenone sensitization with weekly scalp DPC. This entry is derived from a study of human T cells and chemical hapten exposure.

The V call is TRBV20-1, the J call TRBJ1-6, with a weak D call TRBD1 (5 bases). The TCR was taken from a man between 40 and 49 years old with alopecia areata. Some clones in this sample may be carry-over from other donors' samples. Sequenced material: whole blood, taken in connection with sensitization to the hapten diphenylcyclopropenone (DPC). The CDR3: CSARDRTGGSPLHF. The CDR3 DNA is TGCAGTGCTAGAGACAGGACGGGGGGATCACCCCTCCACTTT.